A single sample gave rise to the 16 T cell receptor beta chains below, sequenced in a study of shared clonotypes between healthy human individuals. Libraries were prepared by immunoSEQ multiplex PCR; TCRdb keeps only in-frame clonotypes and omits some of them. The sample holds about 490,000 clones, approximately 80% seen once. Sequencing used PBMCs. These receptors were taken from a woman aged 35 to 49 in good health. Some clones in this sample may be carry-over from other donors' samples.

The chain has TRBV5-1 and TRBJ2-1; 9 bases agree with TRBD2. This CDR3 is built from 17 residues. The J segment lost 0 bases and the V segment lost 2 bases, leaving 6 bases of the junction unmatched. The germline CDR1 and CDR2 sequences are SGHRS and YFSETQ. Written as DNA, the CDR3 is TGCGCCAGCAGCTTCGGCCTAGCGGGGAACTCCTACAATGAGCAGTTCTTC. Protein sequence: CASSFGLAGNSYNEQFF.

The genes are TRBV6-5 and TRBJ2-3; no reliable D call. With 7 bases removed from V and 5 bases from J, the gap between germline ends came to 4 bases. The V gene's germline CDR1 is MNHEY and CDR2 SVGAGI. The CDR3 extends over 10 amino acids. The CDR3 reads CASMQDTQYF. The CDR3 DNA is TGTGCCAGCATGCAAGATACGCAGTATTTT.

A word on this clone: A read error is likely here: a far larger clone is one base away. The chain links TRBV11-2 to TRBJ2-7; unclear D gene. The CDR3 runs 13 residues. Germline loops: CDR1 SGHAT, CDR2 FQNNGV. CDR3 DNA sequence: TGTGCCGGCAGCTTAGGTGATGGCTACGAGCAGTACTTC. Its protein is CAGSLGDGYEQYF.

This clone showed up just once. V is TRBV2 and J is TRBJ2-2; D is ambiguous. Trimming took 2 bases from V and 1 from J, leaving 5 bases between them. This CDR3 is 14 amino acids long. Germline assignment: CDR1 SNHLY and CDR2 FYNNEI. The CDR3 reads CASSEQLNTGELFF. CDR3 sequence (DNA): TGTGCCAGCAGTGAACAGTTGAACACCGGGGAGCTGTTTTTT.

The chain combines TRBV27 with TRBJ2-1, with TRBD2 identical over 11 bases. J was trimmed by 4 bases and V by 1 base; bases with no gene match: 3. CDR3 length: 16 residues. Germline-derived CDR1 and CDR2 are MNHEY and SMNVEV (reference sequence). CDR3 coding DNA: TGTGCCAGCAGTTTATGGGCTAGCGGGAGGTACAATGAGCAGTTCTTC. Translated, it gives CASSLWASGRYNEQFF.

V usage is TRBV9 and J usage is TRBJ2-6; D is perhaps TRBD1 (6 bases). The CDR3 runs to 15 residues. Trimming pared 4 bases from V and 6 bases from J, leaving 14 bases between. Germline CDR1 and CDR2: SGDLS and YYNGEE. The CDR3 spells CASSTGQLMANVLTF. DNA of the CDR3: TGTGCCAGCAGCACGGGACAACTAATGGCCAACGTCCTGACTTTC.

The V gene is TRBV6-5, the J gene TRBJ2-3, with D perhaps assigned TRBD1 or TRBD2 (5 bases each). The germline V gene has CDR1 MNHEY and CDR2 SVGAGI. V was trimmed by 5 bases and J by 6 bases, leaving 18 bases between them. This CDR3 has 15 residues. This chain's CDR3 is CASSNPGAPLDTQYF. CDR3 nucleotide sequence: TGTGCCAGCAGTAATCCCGGGGCGCCCCTGGATACGCAGTATTTT.

The chain combines TRBV7-9 with TRBJ2-5; D is possibly TRBD2 (6 bases). This CDR3 region has 14 residues. The V gene's germline CDR1 is SEHNR and CDR2 FQNEAQ (reference sequence). Trimming removed 5 bases at V and 5 bases at J, with 15 bases between. The CDR3 DNA reads TGTGCCAGCAGCCCAAACTGGGGGAGGGAGACCCAGTACTTC. This translates into CASSPNWGRETQYF.

The genes are TRBV28 and TRBJ1-5; weak D call: TRBD1 (5 bases). Trimming left V 6 bases short and J 6 bases short, with 15 bases between. This CDR3 has 14 amino acids. CDR1 is MDHEN and CDR2 is SYDVKM in the germline V gene. The CDR3 coding sequence is TGTGCCAGCAGCCTCCGGAGGGGAGGTCAGCCCCAGCATTTT. Translation: CASSLRRGGQPQHF.

The gene calls are TRBV28 and TRBJ2-1, with D perhaps assigned TRBD1 or TRBD2 (5 bases each). The CDR3 is 15 amino acids. Germline CDR1 MDHEN, CDR2 SYDVKM. V lost 6 bases, J lost 6 bases, and 18 bases lay in between. This CDR3 is CASSPLAPGGNEQFF. In DNA form, the CDR3 reads TGTGCCAGCAGCCCGCTGGCGCCTGGGGGCAATGAGCAGTTCTTC.

V is TRBV28 and J is TRBJ1-3; D unresolved. Per germline, CDR1 MDHEN and CDR2 SYDVKM. The length of the CDR3 is 13 residues. V gave up 3 bases and J gave up 1 base, with 4 bases separating them. The CDR3 DNA follows: TGTGCCAGCAGTTTTGTGTCTGGAAACACCATATATTTT. It translates to CASSFVSGNTIYF.

The rearrangement joins TRBV11-2 to TRBJ1-4, with TRBD1 identical over 7 bases. V shed 5 bases and J 8 bases; nucleotides not matched to a gene: 8. Germline V gene sequence: CDR1 SGHAT, CDR2 FQNNGV. This CDR3 contains 14 residues. CDR3 residues: CASSKTGSREKLFF. CDR3 nucleotides: TGTGCCAGCAGCAAGACAGGGAGTAGGGAAAAACTGTTTTTT.

V gene TRBV11-1 combines with J gene TRBJ2-5; 7 bases are a match to TRBD1. The J call may be in error: the DNA end matches TRBJ2-7 better. Germline lookup yields CDR1 SGHAT and CDR2 FQDESV (reference sequence). This CDR3 has 14 amino acids. CDR3 in amino acids: CASSFGTDPYEQYF. The CDR3 coding sequence is TGTGCCAGCAGCTTCGGGACAGATCCCTACGAGCAGTACTTC.

This clone was counted once. The chain joins TRBV6-1 to TRBJ2-4, with unresolved D. This CDR3 is 14 amino acids long. Germline CDR1 reads MNHNS; CDR2 reads SASEGT. V dropped 4 bases and J dropped 7 bases, with 14 bases sitting between them. CDR3: CASSASDARNIQYF. For the CDR3, the DNA is TGTGCCAGCAGTGCCTCCGATGCCCGGAACATTCAGTACTTC.

V gene TRBV28 combines with J gene TRBJ1-4, with 7 bases fitting TRBD1. V lost 3 bases and J lost 8; bases outside the gene matches: 9. Germline V gives CDR1 MDHEN, CDR2 SYDVKM. The CDR3 sequence is 15 residues long. CDR3 loop: CASSFRPGGREKLFF. CDR3 coding DNA: TGTGCCAGCAGTTTCCGGCCAGGGGGTAGAGAAAAACTGTTTTTT.

The CDR3 nucleotides read TGTGCCAGCAGCTTAGCAGTTAGAGGTGGTTACGAGCAGTACTTC. Amino acid sequence: CASSLAVRGGYEQYF. The rearrangement links TRBV7-8 to TRBJ2-7; D remains unclear. The CDR3 loop spans 15 amino acids. In germline, CDR1 is SGHVS, CDR2 FQNEAQ. Trimming took 0 bases from V and 4 from J, leaving 13 bases between them. Full variable domain (rest looked up from reference TRBV7-8 and TRBJ2-7): GAGVSQSPRYKVAKRGQDVALRCDPISGHVSLFWYQQALGQGPEFLTYFQNEAQLDKSGLPSDRFFAERPEGSVSTLKIQRTQQEDSAVYLCASSLAVRGGYEQYFGPGTRLTVT.